This TCR beta chain came from a study of T cell clonotyping in hematopoietic cell transplantation. This clone was detected a few times. Its antigen is unidentified. Time point denoted: recipient sample about 28 days before transplant, after cytoreduction. The study's findings and limits: Recipient TCR diversity dropped after transplant; expanded clonotypes rose from day 30 to 180.

Data came from immunoSEQ multiplex PCR; TCRdb stores just in-frame clones and leaves some out. Altogether tens of thousands of clones are present, 85% being singletons, with the ten largest covering approximately 3%. The germline V and J ends were trimmed by 3 bases and 3 bases, with 8 bases remaining between them. This CDR3 contains 13 residues. The germline V gene has CDR1 SGHVS and CDR2 FQNEAQ. The sequence was collected from a man in his 60s with acute myeloid leukemia. Some clones in this sample may be carry-over from other donors' samples. The V call is TRBV7-8, the J call TRBJ1-2, with D perhaps matching TRBD1 (5 bases). The starting material was peripheral blood mononuclear cells, obtained before stem cell transplant. In DNA, the CDR3 is TGTGCCAGCAGCTTCGACAGTGACTATGGCTACACCTTC. It is translated as CASSFDSDYGYTF.